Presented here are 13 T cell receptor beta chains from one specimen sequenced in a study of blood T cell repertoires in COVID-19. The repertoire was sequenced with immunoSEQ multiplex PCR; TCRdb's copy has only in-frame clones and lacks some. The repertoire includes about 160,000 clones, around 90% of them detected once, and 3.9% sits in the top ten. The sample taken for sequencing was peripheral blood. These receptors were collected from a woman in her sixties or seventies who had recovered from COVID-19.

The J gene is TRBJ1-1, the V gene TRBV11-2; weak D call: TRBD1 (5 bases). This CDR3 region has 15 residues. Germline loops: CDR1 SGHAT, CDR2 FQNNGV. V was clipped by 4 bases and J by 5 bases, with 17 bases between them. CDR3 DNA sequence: TGTGCCAGCAGCTCTAGCTTCCGGGGGTTGACTGAAGCTTTCTTT. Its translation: CASSSSFRGLTEAFF.

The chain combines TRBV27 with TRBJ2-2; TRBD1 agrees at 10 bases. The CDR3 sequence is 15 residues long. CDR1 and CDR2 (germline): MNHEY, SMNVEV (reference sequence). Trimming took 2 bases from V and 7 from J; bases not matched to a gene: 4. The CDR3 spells CASSLGTGVLGELFF. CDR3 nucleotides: TGTGCCAGCAGTTTAGGGACAGGGGTCCTCGGGGAGCTGTTTTTT.

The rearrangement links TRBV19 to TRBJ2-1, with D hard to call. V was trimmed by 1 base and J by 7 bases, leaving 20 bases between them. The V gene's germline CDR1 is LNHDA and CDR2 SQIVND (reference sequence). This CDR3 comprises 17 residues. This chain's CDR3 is CASSIAPSYLISNEQFF. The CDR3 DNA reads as TGTGCCAGTAGTATAGCGCCCTCCTACTTGATATCAAATGAGCAGTTCTTC.

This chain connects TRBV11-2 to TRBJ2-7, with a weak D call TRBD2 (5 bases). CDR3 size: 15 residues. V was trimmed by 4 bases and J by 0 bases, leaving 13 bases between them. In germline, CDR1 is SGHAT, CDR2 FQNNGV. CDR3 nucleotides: TGTGCCAGCAGCTCCTGGAGGAAGAGCTCCTACGAGCAGTACTTC. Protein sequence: CASSSWRKSSYEQYF.

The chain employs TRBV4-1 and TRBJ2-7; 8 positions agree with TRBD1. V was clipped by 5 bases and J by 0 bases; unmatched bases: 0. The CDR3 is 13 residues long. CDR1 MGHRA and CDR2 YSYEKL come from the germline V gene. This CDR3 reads CASSGTGSYEQYF. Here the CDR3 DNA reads TGCGCCAGCAGCGGGACAGGCTCCTACGAGCAGTACTTC.

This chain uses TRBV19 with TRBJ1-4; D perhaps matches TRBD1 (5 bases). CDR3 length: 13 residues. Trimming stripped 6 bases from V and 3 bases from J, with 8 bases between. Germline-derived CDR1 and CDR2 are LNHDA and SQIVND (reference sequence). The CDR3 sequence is CASRPGSNEKLFF. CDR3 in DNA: TGTGCCAGTAGGCCAGGGTCTAATGAAAAACTGTTTTTT. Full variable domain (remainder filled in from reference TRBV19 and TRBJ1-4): DGGITQSPKYLFRKEGQNVTLSCEQNLNHDAMYWYRQDPGQGLRLIYYSQIVNDFQKGDIAEGYSVSREKKESFPLTVTSAQKNPTAFYLCASRPGSNEKLFFGSGTQLSVL.

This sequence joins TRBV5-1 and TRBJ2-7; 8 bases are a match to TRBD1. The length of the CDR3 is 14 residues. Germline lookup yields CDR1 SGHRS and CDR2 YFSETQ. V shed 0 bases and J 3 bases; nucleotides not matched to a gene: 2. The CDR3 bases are TGCGCCAGCAGCTTGGGACAGGGGATCTACGAGCAGTACTTC. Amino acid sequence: CASSLGQGIYEQYF.

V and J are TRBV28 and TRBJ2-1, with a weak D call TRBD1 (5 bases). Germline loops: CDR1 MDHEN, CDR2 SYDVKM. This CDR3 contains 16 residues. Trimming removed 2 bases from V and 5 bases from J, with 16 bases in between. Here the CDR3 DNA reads TGTGCCAGCAGTTTAGGGGCAGGCGTCATAAACAATGAGCAGTTCTTC. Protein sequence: CASSLGAGVINNEQFF.

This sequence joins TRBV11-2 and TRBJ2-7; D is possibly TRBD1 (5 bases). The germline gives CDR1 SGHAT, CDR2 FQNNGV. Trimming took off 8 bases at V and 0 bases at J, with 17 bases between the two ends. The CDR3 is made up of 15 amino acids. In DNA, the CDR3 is TGTGCCAGCCGACTCACATCCAGGGACTCCTACGAGCAGTACTTC. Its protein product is CASRLTSRDSYEQYF.

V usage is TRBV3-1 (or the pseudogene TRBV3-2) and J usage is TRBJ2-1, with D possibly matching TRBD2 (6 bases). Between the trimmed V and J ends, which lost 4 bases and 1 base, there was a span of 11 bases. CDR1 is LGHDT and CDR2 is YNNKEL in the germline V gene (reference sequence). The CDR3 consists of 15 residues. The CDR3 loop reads CASSRDGGSYNEQFF. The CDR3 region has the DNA TGTGCCAGCAGCCGAGACGGGGGATCCTACAATGAGCAGTTCTTC.

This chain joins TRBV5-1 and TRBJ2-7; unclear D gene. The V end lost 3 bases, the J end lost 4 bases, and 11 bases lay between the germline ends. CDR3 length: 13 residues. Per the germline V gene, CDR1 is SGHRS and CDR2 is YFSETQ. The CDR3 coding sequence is TGCGCCAGCAGCTCCCTAAACAGTTACGAGCAGTACTTC. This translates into CASSSLNSYEQYF. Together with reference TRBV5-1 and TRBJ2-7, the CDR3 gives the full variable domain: KAGVTQTPRYLIKTRGQQVTLSCSPISGHRSVSWYQQTPGQGLQFLFEYFSETQRNKGNFPGRFSGRQFSNSRSEMNVSTLELGDSALYLCASSSLNSYEQYFGPGTRLTVT.

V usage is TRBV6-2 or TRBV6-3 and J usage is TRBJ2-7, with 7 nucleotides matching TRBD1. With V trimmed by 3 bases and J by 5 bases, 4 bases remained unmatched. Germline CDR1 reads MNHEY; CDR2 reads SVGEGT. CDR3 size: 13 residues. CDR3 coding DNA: TGTGCCAGCAGTTATGACAGGGTGCACGAGCAGTACTTC. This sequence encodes CASSYDRVHEQYF.

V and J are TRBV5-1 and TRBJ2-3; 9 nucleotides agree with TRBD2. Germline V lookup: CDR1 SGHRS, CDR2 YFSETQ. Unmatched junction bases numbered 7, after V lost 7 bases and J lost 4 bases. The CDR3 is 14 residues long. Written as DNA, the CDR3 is TGCGCCAGCGGGCCCTTAGCGGGGGCAGATACGCAGTATTTT. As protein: CASGPLAGADTQYF.